This passage covers 5 T cell receptor beta chains from one sample sequenced in a study of CD4 T cells in relation to SARS-CoV-2 and coronaviruses. Using immunoSEQ multiplex PCR, the repertoire was profiled, and TCRdb retains in-frame clones only, with some absent. The profile shows more than 20,000 clones, around 72% of them singletons. Before the COVID-19 pandemic, during about 2010-2018, CD4+ T cells were taken from unexposed donors. After roughly ten days of culture, CD4+ T cells were isolated. Their antigens remain unidentified. The sequenced sample consisted of CD4+ T cells from PBMCs, cultured in vitro. The receptor source for this set is a human donor in good health.

This clone has only one observation. This chain links TRBV28 with TRBJ1-5, with unresolved D. Germline V gene lookup returns CDR1 MDHEN and CDR2 SYDVKM. The CDR3 totals 14 residues. Deletions cut 1 base from V and 5 bases from J, with 9 bases between. The CDR3 here is CASSLLAVDQPQHF. CDR3 coding DNA: TGTGCCAGCAGTTTATTAGCGGTGGATCAGCCCCAGCATTTT.

The chain combines TRBV10-1 with TRBJ1-1, with a weak D call TRBD1 (5 bases). The V gene's germline CDR1 is WNHNN and CDR2 SYGVQD (reference sequence). This CDR3 has 12 amino acids. Trimming took off 4 bases at V and 12 bases at J, with 15 bases between the two ends. Here the CDR3 DNA reads TGCGCCAGCAGTGCCGGGGCAGGGAGATCTTTCTTT. Its translation is CASSAGAGRSFF.

This clone was counted a single time. The rearrangement uses TRBV28 and TRBJ2-1; the match to TRBD2 covers 12 bases. Germline V gene data show CDR1 as MDHEN and CDR2 as SYDVKM. The CDR3 has 14 residues. The J segment lost 9 bases and the V segment lost 8 bases, leaving 8 bases of the junction unmatched. The CDR3 sequence: CASHRLAGALEQFF. Written as DNA, the CDR3 is TGTGCCAGCCACAGACTAGCGGGGGCCCTTGAGCAGTTCTTC.

This chain joins TRBV3-1 (or the pseudogene TRBV3-2) and TRBJ2-7, with a possible D match to TRBD1 (6 bases). The CDR3 has 14 amino acids. V gave up 6 bases and J gave up 0 bases, with 12 bases separating them. Germline V gives CDR1 LGHDT, CDR2 YNNKEL (reference sequence). Written as DNA, the CDR3 is TGTGCCAGCAGACCCAGGGGCCACTCCTACGAGCAGTACTTC. Residues: CASRPRGHSYEQYF.

The V gene is TRBV12-3 or TRBV12-4, the J gene TRBJ2-2; D unresolved. V lost 3 bases and J 4 bases, leaving 3 bases between the germline ends. The CDR3 is 12 amino acids. The CDR3 loop is CASSFGTGELFF. The CDR3 bases are TGTGCCAGCAGTTTCGGCACCGGGGAGCTGTTTTTT.